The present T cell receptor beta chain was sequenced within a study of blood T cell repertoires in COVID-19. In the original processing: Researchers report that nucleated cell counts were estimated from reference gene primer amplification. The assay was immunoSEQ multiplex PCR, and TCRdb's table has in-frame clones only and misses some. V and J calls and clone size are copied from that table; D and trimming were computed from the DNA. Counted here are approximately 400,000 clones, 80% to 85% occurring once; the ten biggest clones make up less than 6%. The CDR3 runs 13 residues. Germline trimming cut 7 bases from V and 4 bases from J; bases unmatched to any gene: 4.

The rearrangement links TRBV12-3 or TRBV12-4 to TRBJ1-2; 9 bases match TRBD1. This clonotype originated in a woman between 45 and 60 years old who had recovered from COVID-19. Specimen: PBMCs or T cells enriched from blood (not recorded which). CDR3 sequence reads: CASKTGGTYGYTF. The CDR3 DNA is TGTGCCAGCAAGACAGGGGGGACCTATGGCTACACCTTC.